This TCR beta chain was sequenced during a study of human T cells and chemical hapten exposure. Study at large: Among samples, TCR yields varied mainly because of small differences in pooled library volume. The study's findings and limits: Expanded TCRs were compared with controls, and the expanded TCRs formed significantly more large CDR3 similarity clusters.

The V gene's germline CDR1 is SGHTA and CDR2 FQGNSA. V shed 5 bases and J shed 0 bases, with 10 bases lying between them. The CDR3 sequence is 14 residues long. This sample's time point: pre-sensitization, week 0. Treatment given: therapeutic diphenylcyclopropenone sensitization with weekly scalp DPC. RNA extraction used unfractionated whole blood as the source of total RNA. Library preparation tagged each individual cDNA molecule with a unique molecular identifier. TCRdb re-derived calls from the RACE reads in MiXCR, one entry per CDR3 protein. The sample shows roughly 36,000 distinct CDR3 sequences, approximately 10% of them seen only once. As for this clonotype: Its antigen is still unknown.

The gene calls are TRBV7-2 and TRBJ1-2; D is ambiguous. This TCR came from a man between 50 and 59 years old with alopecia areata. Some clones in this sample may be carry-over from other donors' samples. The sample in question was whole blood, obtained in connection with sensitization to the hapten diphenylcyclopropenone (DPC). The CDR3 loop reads CASSRDHSNYGYTF. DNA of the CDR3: TGTGCCAGCAGCAGAGACCACTCTAACTATGGCTACACCTTC.